This T cell receptor (beta chain) was observed in a study of tumour-infiltrating T cells in Burkitt lymphoma. V trimming: 1 base; J trimming: 3 bases; junction bases outside the gene matches: 9. Germline values: CDR1 SGHDN, CDR2 FVKESK. CDR3 length: 16 amino acids. This table comes from immunoSEQ multiplex PCR, and its TCRdb copy is limited to in-frame clones, with some not included. The sample consists of thousands of clones, 11% to 15% of them appearing once. This clone was observed a handful of times. The chain has TRBV14 and TRBJ2-7; 7 nucleotides agree with TRBD1. The receptor's source is a human donor with Burkitt lymphoma. The sequencing input was tumor tissue. In DNA form, the CDR3 reads TGTGCCAGCAGCCAAGTAGGAAGCCGGGACAGCTACGAGCAGTACTTC. Its translation is CASSQVGSRDSYEQYF.